This T cell receptor beta chain stems from a study of control samples from healthy donors and cancer patients. Measured with immunoSEQ multiplex PCR; TCRdb has only the in-frame clones, and not every one. This sample has 95,000 to 150,000 clones; around nine tenths occur once, and the top ten carry 9% to 14%. There are 15 residues in the CDR3. Trimming pared 10 bases from V and 9 bases from J, leaving 22 bases between. Germline V CDR1 and CDR2: ENHRY, SYGVKD. The chain links TRBV10-3 to TRBJ1-6; tentative D call: TRBD1 (5 bases). The TCR comes from a young man in good health. The specimen sequenced was blood. The CDR3 DNA reads TGTGCCAGCGATCCGCGCGCCGCCGGGGGTTCACCCCTCCACTTT. It translates to CASDPRAAGGSPLHF.